This is a list of T cell receptor beta chains from one sample in a study of CD8+ T cells in alopecia areata. The table came from immunoSEQ multiplex PCR; TCRdb's copy has only in-frame clones and leaves some out. The data hold 130,000 to 150,000 clones, with 75% to 85% observed a single time. The starting material was CD8+ T cells sorted from blood, obtained at week 4, from a patient treated with tofacitinib. The receptor source for this set is a human donor with alopecia areata. Each CDR3 is given with its conserved first and last residue. Fields, in order: D gene, CDR3 length, clone size, J gene, V gene, CDR3 DNA, CDR3 protein. D genes are given only for firm matches. Rows may omit the clone size; those that give it use once, few, many or a size class.

>NA|16|few|TRBJ2-1|TRBV4-3
TGCGCCAGCAGCCAAGGGGTGGTAGCTCAATACAATGAGCAGTTCTTC
CASSQGVVAQYNEQFF
>TRBD1|15|NA|TRBJ1-5|TRBV4-1
TGCGCCAGCAGCTTCCGACAGGGGGCGAATCAGCCCCAGCATTTT
CASSFRQGANQPQHF
>NA|13|NA|TRBJ2-7|TRBV29-1
TGCAGCGTTGAAGGGCAGAGACCCTACGAGCAGTACTTC
CSVEGQRPYEQYF
>NA|12|NA|TRBJ2-5|TRBV7-2
TGTGCCAGCAGCCGCGACCGGGAGACCCAGTACTTC
CASSRDRETQYF
>NA|14|NA|TRBJ2-7|TRBV7-9
TGTGCCAGCAGCTTTAGGACATCGGTCTACGAGCAGTACTTC
CASSFRTSVYEQYF
>NA|11|once|TRBJ1-1|TRBV30
TGTGCCTGGAGTGTAACAGCTGAAGCTTTCTTT
CAWSVTAEAFF
>TRBD1|16|NA|TRBJ2-7|TRBV7-8
TGTGCCAGCAGCTTTGGGTTTGTACAGGGGACCTACGAGCAGTACTTC
CASSFGFVQGTYEQYF
>NA|14|once|TRBJ2-7|TRBV10-3
TGTGCCATCAGTGGCGGGACGGGCCACTACGAGCAGTACTTC
CAISGGTGHYEQYF
>NA|14|NA|TRBJ2-7|TRBV27
TGTGCCAGCAGTTTATGGGGGGATCGGGACGAGCAGTACTTC
CASSLWGDRDEQYF
>TRBD2|15|NA|TRBJ2-5|TRBV2
TGTGCCAGCAACCCTAGCGGGGCGCCCCAAGAGACCCAGTACTTC
CASNPSGAPQETQYF
>TRBD1|14|NA|TRBJ1-5|TRBV7-9
TGTGCCAGCAGCCCTGACAGGGGTGATCAGCCCCAGCATTTT
CASSPDRGDQPQHF
>NA|13|NA|TRBJ1-1|TRBV29-1
TGCAGCGTCCCCCGGCAGGACGACACTGAAGCTTTCTTT
CSVPRQDDTEAFF
>NA|14|NA|TRBJ2-2|TRBV27
TGTGCCAGCAGCCGTGCCCCCCCGCAAGGGGAGCTGTTTTTT
CASSRAPPQGELFF
>NA|13|NA|TRBJ2-3|TRBV4-3
TGCGCCAGCAGCACAAGCGAGGGTGATACGCAGTATTTT
CASSTSEGDTQYF
>NA|13|once|TRBJ1-2|TRBV6-5
TGTGCCAGCAGTACAGGGCGCTCCTATGGCTACACCTTC
CASSTGRSYGYTF
>NA|12|NA|TRBJ2-5|TRBV13
TGTGCCAGCGGGGGGACTCAAGAGACCCAGTACTTC
CASGGTQETQYF
>NA|14|NA|TRBJ1-5|TRBV2
TGTGCCAGCATAGGAACGGGGTCCGGACAGCCCCAGCATTTT
CASIGTGSGQPQHF
>NA|14|NA|TRBJ1-1|TRBV6-1
TGTGCCAGCAGTGATAATCGTCTGAACACTGAAGCTTTCTTT
CASSDNRLNTEAFF
>NA|14|NA|TRBJ2-5|TRBV30
TGTGCCTGGAGTGAGACCTCTGTAGCGGAGACCCAGTACTTC
CAWSETSVAETQYF
>NA|14|NA|TRBJ2-1|TRBV4-1
TGCGCCAGCAGCCGAATGCCAGGGGCCCATGAGCAGTTCTTC
CASSRMPGAHEQFF
>NA|12|NA|TRBJ2-7|TRBV5-1
TGCGCCAGCAGCCGGGACGGATACGAGCAGTACTTC
CASSRDGYEQYF
>TRBD2|15|NA|TRBJ2-1|TRBV10-3
TGTGCCATCAGTGCTACTAGCGGGGAATACAATGAGCAGTTCTTC
CAISATSGEYNEQFF
>NA|13|NA|TRBJ2-3|TRBV4-2
TGTGCCAGCGGTGACACTTACACAGATACGCAGTATTTT
CASGDTYTDTQYF
>TRBD1|14|few|TRBJ2-7|TRBV29-1
TGCAGCGTTGAAGACCGAGACAGGGGGTTCGAGCAGTACTTC
CSVEDRDRGFEQYF
>NA|13|NA|TRBJ1-1|TRBV6-5
TGTGCCAGCAACCTCAATTTGAACACTGAAGCTTTCTTT
CASNLNLNTEAFF
>NA|16|NA|TRBJ1-2|TRBV4-1
TGCGCCAGCAGCCAAGTCAAGTCGGGGTCCAATGGTGGCTACACCTTC
CASSQVKSGSNGGYTF
>NA|13|NA|TRBJ1-6|TRBV6-1
TGTGCCAGCTTGGAGGGGGACGGTTCACCCCTCCACTTT
CASLEGDGSPLHF
>NA|14|NA|TRBJ2-2|TRBV7-7
TGTGCTAGCAGCTTAGGATCGGGGACCGGGGAGCTGTTTTTT
CASSLGSGTGELFF
>NA|14|NA|TRBJ2-7|TRBV6-6
TGTGCCAGCAGTTTTATGACAGGATCTTACGAGCAGTACTTC
CASSFMTGSYEQYF
>NA|13|NA|TRBJ2-1|TRBV13
TGTGCCAGCAGCTTAGTTGCGGACAATGAGCAGTTCTTC
CASSLVADNEQFF
>TRBD1|16|NA|TRBJ2-2|TRBV7-9
TGTGCCAGCAGTTCCTACCAGGGACAGGGGACCGGGGAGCTGTTTTTT
CASSSYQGQGTGELFF
>NA|13|few|TRBJ2-5|TRBV7-9
TGTGCCAGCAGCCCCTCAGGGGAGGAGACCCAGTACTTC
CASSPSGEETQYF
>NA|12|NA|TRBJ2-7|TRBV6-5
TGTGCCAGCAGTCTGGACAGTTACGAGCAGTACTTC
CASSLDSYEQYF
>NA|12|NA|TRBJ2-3|TRBV5-1
TGCGCCAGCAGCGCTGACAGTTCAACGCAGTATTTT
CASSADSSTQYF
>NA|14|few|TRBJ1-6|TRBV7-9
TGTGCCAGCAGCTCGGGGTTAGGTAATTCACCCCTCCACTTT
CASSSGLGNSPLHF
>TRBD1|14|NA|TRBJ2-5|TRBV28
TGTGCCACCCACCCAGGGGGATTCCAAGAGACCCAGTACTTC
CATHPGGFQETQYF
>NA|16|NA|TRBJ2-1|TRBV5-6
TGTGCCAGCAGCTTGCCGCTAAGGACTGCAGACAATGAGCAGTTCTTC
CASSLPLRTADNEQFF
>NA|13|few|TRBJ2-7|TRBV29-1
TGCAGCGTTGTACAGGGCTTCTCCTACGAGCAGTACTTC
CSVVQGFSYEQYF
>NA|14|NA|TRBJ1-4|TRBV15
TGTGCCACCAGCCAAAACAGGGATAATGAAAAACTGTTTTTT
CATSQNRDNEKLFF
>TRBD2|16|NA|TRBJ2-2|TRBV15
TGTGCCACCAGCAGAGAGCGGGGGGCGAACACCGGGGAGCTGTTTTTT
CATSRERGANTGELFF
>NA|14|NA|TRBJ2-7|TRBV7-6
TGTGCCAGCAGCTCCGGGCAGGGGACGGGCGAGCAGTACTTC
CASSSGQGTGEQYF
>NA|15|NA|TRBJ2-7|TRBV5-4
TGTGCCAGCAGCTTCCTCGGAGGTCGTCCTGACGAGCAGTACTTC
CASSFLGGRPDEQYF
>TRBD1|15|NA|TRBJ2-7|TRBV5-6
TGTGCCAGCAGCTATGGACAGGGGCCCCCCTACGAGCAGTACTTC
CASSYGQGPPYEQYF
>NA|13|NA|TRBJ2-7|TRBV28
TGTGCCAGCAGTTTAGAAGGTACCTACGAGCAGTACTTC
CASSLEGTYEQYF
>NA|15|NA|TRBJ2-1|TRBV2
TGTGCCAGCAGTGAAGGGAGGAGCTCCTACAATGAGCAGTTCTTC
CASSEGRSSYNEQFF
>TRBD1|13|NA|TRBJ2-2|TRBV29-1
TGCAGCGCTGACAGGGTCAACACCGGGGAGCTGTTTTTT
CSADRVNTGELFF
>NA|15|NA|TRBJ2-7|TRBV9
TGTGCCAGCAGCGTAGACGGGGGGCAATCCTACGAGCAGTACTTC
CASSVDGGQSYEQYF
>TRBD1|13|NA|TRBJ2-4|TRBV29-1
TGCAGCGGCCTAACAGGGGCCCAAAACATTCAGTACTTC
CSGLTGAQNIQYF
>NA|14|NA|TRBJ1-1|TRBV7-9
TGTGCCAGCAGCTTTAATACAGGGCTCACTGAAGCTTTCTTT
CASSFNTGLTEAFF
>TRBD1|13|NA|TRBJ1-2|TRBV29-1
TGCAGCGTCGAGACAGGGACCGCCTATGGCTACACCTTC
CSVETGTAYGYTF
>NA|11|NA|TRBJ1-2|TRBV7-9
TGTGCCAGCAGCCCAAATTATAATGGCACCTTC
CASSPNYNGTF
>NA|13|NA|TRBJ2-7|TRBV5-1
TGCGCCAGCAGCTTAACCGAAGCCTACGAGCAGTACTTC
CASSLTEAYEQYF
>NA|10|NA|TRBJ2-3|TRBV7-9
TGTGCCAGCGGGGCAGATACGCAGTATTTT
CASGADTQYF
>NA|14|NA|TRBJ1-2|TRBV4-1
TGCGCCAGCAGCCAAGGGGCGGCCTCGCGAGGCTACACCTTC
CASSQGAASRGYTF
>NA|15|NA|TRBJ2-7|TRBV21-1
TGTGCCAGCAGCAAAGTTGCAGACAGGGGATGCGAGCAGTACTTC
CASSKVADRGCEQYF
>NA|12|few|TRBJ2-1|TRBV7-9
TGTGCCAGCAGCTCCCTGTCTAATGAGCAGTTCTTC
CASSSLSNEQFF